These T cell receptor beta chains were read from a single sample in a study of post-analysis software for immune sequencing data. TCRdb fed the PCR reads into MiXCR, producing one record per CDR3 protein. The sample lists fewer than 850,000 distinct CDR3 sequences; 25% to 30% were seen once. Sequenced input: blood. The receptors originated from a girl aged 10-17 years with multiple sclerosis. Each CDR3 is given without its conserved first and last residue. The order of the fields is J gene, V gene, CDR3 protein.

j_call: TRBJ2-1
v_call: TRBV5-1
cdr3_aa: ASSLEGREDVDNEQF

j_call: TRBJ2-3
v_call: TRBV5-6
cdr3_aa: ASSPPDGAQY

j_call: -
v_call: TRBV20-1
cdr3_aa: SARFRVVDLRETQY

j_call: TRBJ2-7
v_call: TRBV4-1
cdr3_aa: ASSHLGGGSWEQY

j_call: TRBJ2-7
v_call: TRBV3-1
cdr3_aa: ASSRLAGLSYEQY

j_call: TRBJ2-5
v_call: TRBV25-1
cdr3_aa: ASSGGQKVQETQY

j_call: TRBJ1-1
v_call: TRBV29-1
cdr3_aa: SAYEGPNTEAF

j_call: TRBJ2-1
v_call: TRBV3-1
cdr3_aa: ASSQGLAYSSYNEQF

j_call: TRBJ2-5
v_call: TRBV20-1
cdr3_aa: SARDGQQVGETQY

j_call: TRBJ2-5
v_call: TRBV10-3
cdr3_aa: AISESTSGETQY

j_call: TRBJ2-4
v_call: TRBV28
cdr3_aa: ASTPDRGRDIQY

j_call: TRBJ1-1
v_call: TRBV29-1
cdr3_aa: SAWEGGTEAF

j_call: -
v_call: TRBV14
cdr3_aa: ASSQDKTGGREQY

j_call: TRBJ2-7
v_call: TRBV29-1
cdr3_aa: SVDQGPYEQY

j_call: TRBJ2-1
v_call: TRBV6-2/TRBV6-3
cdr3_aa: ASSTGLGTNEQF

j_call: TRBJ2-5
v_call: TRBV6-2/TRBV6-3
cdr3_aa: ASRREREWKTQY

j_call: TRBJ1-5
v_call: TRBV7-6
cdr3_aa: ASSPRFGGGASNQPQH

j_call: -
v_call: TRBV20-1
cdr3_aa: SPFRQGETQY

j_call: TRBJ1-2
v_call: TRBV5-5
cdr3_aa: ASSLLGSYGYT

j_call: -
v_call: TRBV10-3
cdr3_aa: AISEGTSGGTYEQY

j_call: TRBJ2-7
v_call: TRBV24-1
cdr3_aa: ATSATDKSYEQY

j_call: TRBJ2-6
v_call: TRBV7-2
cdr3_aa: ASSQRTTYSTPGANVLT

j_call: TRBJ2-5
v_call: TRBV4-3
cdr3_aa: ASSQSRSRETQY

j_call: TRBJ2-7
v_call: TRBV20-1
cdr3_aa: SARGSGGSKYEQY

j_call: TRBJ2-2
v_call: TRBV4-3
cdr3_aa: ASSQDSARQNTGELF

j_call: TRBJ2-1
v_call: TRBV6-1
cdr3_aa: ASSSVGGSGRLRNEQF

j_call: TRBJ2-1
v_call: TRBV24-1
cdr3_aa: ATSGRTGRKDEQF

j_call: TRBJ2-7
v_call: TRBV20-1
cdr3_aa: SARPPPTLEQY

j_call: TRBJ1-2
v_call: TRBV20-1
cdr3_aa: SASGGRGGYT

j_call: TRBJ1-2
v_call: TRBV27
cdr3_aa: ASSLSTAGGYT

j_call: TRBJ2-1
v_call: TRBV6-4
cdr3_aa: ASSDRAWGTSIYNEQF

j_call: TRBJ2-3
v_call: TRBV5-1
cdr3_aa: ASSFGLVPDTQY

j_call: TRBJ2-3
v_call: TRBV7-2
cdr3_aa: ASSSPTSGYTDTQY

j_call: TRBJ1-5
v_call: TRBV2
cdr3_aa: ASSAGTGGGGNQPQH

j_call: TRBJ2-7
v_call: TRBV29-1
cdr3_aa: SGGGKAPYEQY

j_call: TRBJ1-1
v_call: TRBV20-1
cdr3_aa: SARESGQMNTEAF

j_call: TRBJ2-1
v_call: TRBV4-1
cdr3_aa: ASSLSTGDIYNEQF

j_call: TRBJ1-2
v_call: TRBV5-5
cdr3_aa: ASSSTGRDGYT

j_call: TRBJ1-2
v_call: TRBV12-3/TRBV12-4
cdr3_aa: ASSLYGRQDGYT

j_call: TRBJ2-7
v_call: TRBV19
cdr3_aa: ASSKGQGSWEQY

j_call: TRBJ2-1
v_call: TRBV7-2
cdr3_aa: ASSLWPLYNEQF

j_call: TRBJ2-7
v_call: TRBV29-1
cdr3_aa: SVLRESYEQY

j_call: TRBJ1-5
v_call: TRBV20-1
cdr3_aa: SASLVSLDWGNQPQH

j_call: TRBJ2-7
v_call: TRBV7-2
cdr3_aa: ASSLDTGATYEQY

j_call: TRBJ2-3
v_call: TRBV11-2
cdr3_aa: ASTGTSDTQY

j_call: TRBJ2-1
v_call: TRBV20-1
cdr3_aa: SARDGTSGSPYNEQF

j_call: TRBJ2-7
v_call: TRBV29-1
cdr3_aa: SVAVSYEQY

j_call: TRBJ2-7
v_call: TRBV7-9
cdr3_aa: ASSALAGASYEQY

j_call: TRBJ1-2
v_call: TRBV27
cdr3_aa: ASSHAPLGGYT

j_call: TRBJ2-7
v_call: TRBV7-8
cdr3_aa: ASSLGYGGSRDEQY

j_call: TRBJ1-6
v_call: TRBV6-6
cdr3_aa: ASSSGVLNSPLH

j_call: TRBJ2-7
v_call: TRBV20-1
cdr3_aa: SAKASAGYEQY

j_call: TRBJ2-4
v_call: TRBV6-6
cdr3_aa: ASSYDPGSAKNIQY

j_call: TRBJ2-1
v_call: TRBV28
cdr3_aa: ASIPSRGRLGNEQF

j_call: TRBJ2-3
v_call: TRBV25-1
cdr3_aa: ASSEWGGITDTQY

j_call: TRBJ2-1
v_call: TRBV27
cdr3_aa: ASSLSRGVLVNEQF

j_call: TRBJ2-5
v_call: TRBV5-1
cdr3_aa: ASSLRDRGNYETQY

j_call: TRBJ2-4
v_call: TRBV27
cdr3_aa: ASSYSGTLDQY